This T cell receptor beta chain is drawn from a study of regulatory T cells in long-lasting Graves disease. Germline V gene lookup returns CDR1 SEHNR and CDR2 FQNEAQ (reference sequence). V was shortened by 4 bases and J by 2 bases, with 14 bases between the two germline ends. There are 15 residues in the CDR3. The authors built TCR beta libraries using iRepertoire HTBI primers and Arm-PCR of CDR3 regions. A single record per CDR3 protein comes from TCRdb applying MiXCR to the multiplex PCR reads. The sample carries about 540,000 distinct CDR3 sequences, roughly 13% recorded once. There are many counts of this clonotype. This sample's time point: newly diagnosed GD, antithyroid drugs for less than 3 months. Construction of the TCR library relied on RNA isolated from PBMCs. The same specimen was also included in a second study, on T cells in Graves' hyperthyroidism and ophthalmopathy.

The specimen comprised peripheral blood mononuclear cells (PBMCs), sampled at new diagnosis, from a patient treated with antithyroid drugs. This TCR was recovered from a young man with Graves disease. V and J are TRBV7-9 and TRBJ2-5; the D call may be TRBD1 or TRBD2 (5 bases each). CDR3 residues: CASSSSPGTQETQYF. In DNA form, the CDR3 reads TGTGCCAGCAGCTCAAGCCCCGGGACGCAAGAGACCCAGTACTTC.